The 4 T cell receptor beta chains presented below share a single source sample, sequenced in a study of early T cells in non-severe SARS-CoV-2 infection. TCRdb reprocessed the 5' RACE reads with MiXCR, giving one entry per CDR3 protein. Among 62,000 or so distinct CDR3 sequences listed, roughly a tenth were seen once. Specimen: whole blood. These receptors were collected from an adult who was a healthcare worker with PCR-confirmed SARS-CoV-2 infection or an uninfected control (not recorded which).

This clonotype was recorded many times. The chain couples TRBV7-2 to TRBJ2-1, with D possibly matching TRBD2 (6 bases). The length of the CDR3 is 16 residues. Germline loops: CDR1 SGHTA, CDR2 FQGNSA. Trimming took 0 bases from V and 4 from J, leaving 13 bases between them. CDR3 nucleotide sequence: TGTGCCAGCAGCTTAGCCGGGGGAGGACCTTACAATGAGCAGTTCTTC. Residues: CASSLAGGGPYNEQFF.

This clonotype has ten or more counts. The rearrangement uses TRBV29-1 and TRBJ1-4; D not resolved. The germline V gene has CDR1 SQVTM and CDR2 ANQGSEA. Trimming removed 6 bases from V and 5 bases from J, with 10 bases in between. This CDR3 is built from 12 residues. The CDR3 region is CSVLAGNEKLFF. The CDR3 nucleotides read TGCAGCGTGCTGGCGGGGAATGAAAAACTGTTTTTT.

CDR3 residues: CASSLAQQETQYF. The DNA for the CDR3 is TGCGCCAGCAGCTTGGCTCAGCAAGAGACCCAGTACTTC. The genes are TRBV5-1 and TRBJ2-5; no firm D call. V lost 0 bases and J lost 2, with 5 bases in between. This CDR3 has 13 residues. The germline V gene has CDR1 SGHRS and CDR2 YFSETQ.

This clonotype was observed at least ten times. This chain uses TRBV6-4 with TRBJ2-3; D possibly corresponds to TRBD1 (5 bases). Trimming left V 0 bases short and J 4 bases short, with 11 bases between. The CDR3 runs to 15 residues. Germline CDR1 and CDR2: MRHNA and SNTAGT. Here the CDR3 DNA reads TGTGCCAGCAGTGACTCCAGTCAGGGTTCAGATACGCAGTATTTT. Translated: CASSDSSQGSDTQYF.